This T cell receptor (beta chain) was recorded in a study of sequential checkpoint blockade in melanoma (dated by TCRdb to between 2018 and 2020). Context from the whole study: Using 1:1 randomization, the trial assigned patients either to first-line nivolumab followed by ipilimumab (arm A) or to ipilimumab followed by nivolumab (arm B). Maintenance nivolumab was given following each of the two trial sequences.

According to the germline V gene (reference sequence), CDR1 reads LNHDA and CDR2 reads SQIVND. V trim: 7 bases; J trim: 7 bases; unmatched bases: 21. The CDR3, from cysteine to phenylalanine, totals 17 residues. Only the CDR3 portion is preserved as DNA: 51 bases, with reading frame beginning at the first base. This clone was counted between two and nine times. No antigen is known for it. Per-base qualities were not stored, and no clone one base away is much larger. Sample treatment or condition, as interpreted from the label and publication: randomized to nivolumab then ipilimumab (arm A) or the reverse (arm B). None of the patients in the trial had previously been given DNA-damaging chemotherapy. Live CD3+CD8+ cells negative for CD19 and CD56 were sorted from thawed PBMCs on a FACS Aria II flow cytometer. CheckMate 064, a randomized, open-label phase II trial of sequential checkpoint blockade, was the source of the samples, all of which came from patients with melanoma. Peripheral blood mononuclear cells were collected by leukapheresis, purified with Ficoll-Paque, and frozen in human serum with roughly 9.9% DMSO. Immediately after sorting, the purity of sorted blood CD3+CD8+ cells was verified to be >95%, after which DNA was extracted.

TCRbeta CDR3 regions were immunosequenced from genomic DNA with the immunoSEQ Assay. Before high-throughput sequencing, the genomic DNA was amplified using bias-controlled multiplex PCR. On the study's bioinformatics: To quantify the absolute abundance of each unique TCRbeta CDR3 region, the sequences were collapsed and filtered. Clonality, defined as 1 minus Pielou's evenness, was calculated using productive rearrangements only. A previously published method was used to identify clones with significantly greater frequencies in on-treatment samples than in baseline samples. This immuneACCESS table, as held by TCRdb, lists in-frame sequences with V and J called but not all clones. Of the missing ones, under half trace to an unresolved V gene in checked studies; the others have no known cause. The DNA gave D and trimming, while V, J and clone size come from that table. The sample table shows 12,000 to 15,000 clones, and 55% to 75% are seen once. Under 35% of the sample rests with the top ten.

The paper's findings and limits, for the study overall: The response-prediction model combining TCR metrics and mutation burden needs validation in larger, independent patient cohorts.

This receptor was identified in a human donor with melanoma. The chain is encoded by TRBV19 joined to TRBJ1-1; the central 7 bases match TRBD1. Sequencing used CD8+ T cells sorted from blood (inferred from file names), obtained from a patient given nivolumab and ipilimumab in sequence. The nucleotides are TGTGCCAGTAACAAAGAAGGGGGGACAGCGCTGCACCGTGAAGCTTTCTTT. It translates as CASNKEGGTALHREAFF. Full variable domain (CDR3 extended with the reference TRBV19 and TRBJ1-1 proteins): DGGITQSPKYLFRKEGQNVTLSCEQNLNHDAMYWYRQDPGQGLRLIYYSQIVNDFQKGDIAEGYSVSREKKESFPLTVTSAQKNPTAFYLCASNKEGGTALHREAFFGQGTRLTVV.